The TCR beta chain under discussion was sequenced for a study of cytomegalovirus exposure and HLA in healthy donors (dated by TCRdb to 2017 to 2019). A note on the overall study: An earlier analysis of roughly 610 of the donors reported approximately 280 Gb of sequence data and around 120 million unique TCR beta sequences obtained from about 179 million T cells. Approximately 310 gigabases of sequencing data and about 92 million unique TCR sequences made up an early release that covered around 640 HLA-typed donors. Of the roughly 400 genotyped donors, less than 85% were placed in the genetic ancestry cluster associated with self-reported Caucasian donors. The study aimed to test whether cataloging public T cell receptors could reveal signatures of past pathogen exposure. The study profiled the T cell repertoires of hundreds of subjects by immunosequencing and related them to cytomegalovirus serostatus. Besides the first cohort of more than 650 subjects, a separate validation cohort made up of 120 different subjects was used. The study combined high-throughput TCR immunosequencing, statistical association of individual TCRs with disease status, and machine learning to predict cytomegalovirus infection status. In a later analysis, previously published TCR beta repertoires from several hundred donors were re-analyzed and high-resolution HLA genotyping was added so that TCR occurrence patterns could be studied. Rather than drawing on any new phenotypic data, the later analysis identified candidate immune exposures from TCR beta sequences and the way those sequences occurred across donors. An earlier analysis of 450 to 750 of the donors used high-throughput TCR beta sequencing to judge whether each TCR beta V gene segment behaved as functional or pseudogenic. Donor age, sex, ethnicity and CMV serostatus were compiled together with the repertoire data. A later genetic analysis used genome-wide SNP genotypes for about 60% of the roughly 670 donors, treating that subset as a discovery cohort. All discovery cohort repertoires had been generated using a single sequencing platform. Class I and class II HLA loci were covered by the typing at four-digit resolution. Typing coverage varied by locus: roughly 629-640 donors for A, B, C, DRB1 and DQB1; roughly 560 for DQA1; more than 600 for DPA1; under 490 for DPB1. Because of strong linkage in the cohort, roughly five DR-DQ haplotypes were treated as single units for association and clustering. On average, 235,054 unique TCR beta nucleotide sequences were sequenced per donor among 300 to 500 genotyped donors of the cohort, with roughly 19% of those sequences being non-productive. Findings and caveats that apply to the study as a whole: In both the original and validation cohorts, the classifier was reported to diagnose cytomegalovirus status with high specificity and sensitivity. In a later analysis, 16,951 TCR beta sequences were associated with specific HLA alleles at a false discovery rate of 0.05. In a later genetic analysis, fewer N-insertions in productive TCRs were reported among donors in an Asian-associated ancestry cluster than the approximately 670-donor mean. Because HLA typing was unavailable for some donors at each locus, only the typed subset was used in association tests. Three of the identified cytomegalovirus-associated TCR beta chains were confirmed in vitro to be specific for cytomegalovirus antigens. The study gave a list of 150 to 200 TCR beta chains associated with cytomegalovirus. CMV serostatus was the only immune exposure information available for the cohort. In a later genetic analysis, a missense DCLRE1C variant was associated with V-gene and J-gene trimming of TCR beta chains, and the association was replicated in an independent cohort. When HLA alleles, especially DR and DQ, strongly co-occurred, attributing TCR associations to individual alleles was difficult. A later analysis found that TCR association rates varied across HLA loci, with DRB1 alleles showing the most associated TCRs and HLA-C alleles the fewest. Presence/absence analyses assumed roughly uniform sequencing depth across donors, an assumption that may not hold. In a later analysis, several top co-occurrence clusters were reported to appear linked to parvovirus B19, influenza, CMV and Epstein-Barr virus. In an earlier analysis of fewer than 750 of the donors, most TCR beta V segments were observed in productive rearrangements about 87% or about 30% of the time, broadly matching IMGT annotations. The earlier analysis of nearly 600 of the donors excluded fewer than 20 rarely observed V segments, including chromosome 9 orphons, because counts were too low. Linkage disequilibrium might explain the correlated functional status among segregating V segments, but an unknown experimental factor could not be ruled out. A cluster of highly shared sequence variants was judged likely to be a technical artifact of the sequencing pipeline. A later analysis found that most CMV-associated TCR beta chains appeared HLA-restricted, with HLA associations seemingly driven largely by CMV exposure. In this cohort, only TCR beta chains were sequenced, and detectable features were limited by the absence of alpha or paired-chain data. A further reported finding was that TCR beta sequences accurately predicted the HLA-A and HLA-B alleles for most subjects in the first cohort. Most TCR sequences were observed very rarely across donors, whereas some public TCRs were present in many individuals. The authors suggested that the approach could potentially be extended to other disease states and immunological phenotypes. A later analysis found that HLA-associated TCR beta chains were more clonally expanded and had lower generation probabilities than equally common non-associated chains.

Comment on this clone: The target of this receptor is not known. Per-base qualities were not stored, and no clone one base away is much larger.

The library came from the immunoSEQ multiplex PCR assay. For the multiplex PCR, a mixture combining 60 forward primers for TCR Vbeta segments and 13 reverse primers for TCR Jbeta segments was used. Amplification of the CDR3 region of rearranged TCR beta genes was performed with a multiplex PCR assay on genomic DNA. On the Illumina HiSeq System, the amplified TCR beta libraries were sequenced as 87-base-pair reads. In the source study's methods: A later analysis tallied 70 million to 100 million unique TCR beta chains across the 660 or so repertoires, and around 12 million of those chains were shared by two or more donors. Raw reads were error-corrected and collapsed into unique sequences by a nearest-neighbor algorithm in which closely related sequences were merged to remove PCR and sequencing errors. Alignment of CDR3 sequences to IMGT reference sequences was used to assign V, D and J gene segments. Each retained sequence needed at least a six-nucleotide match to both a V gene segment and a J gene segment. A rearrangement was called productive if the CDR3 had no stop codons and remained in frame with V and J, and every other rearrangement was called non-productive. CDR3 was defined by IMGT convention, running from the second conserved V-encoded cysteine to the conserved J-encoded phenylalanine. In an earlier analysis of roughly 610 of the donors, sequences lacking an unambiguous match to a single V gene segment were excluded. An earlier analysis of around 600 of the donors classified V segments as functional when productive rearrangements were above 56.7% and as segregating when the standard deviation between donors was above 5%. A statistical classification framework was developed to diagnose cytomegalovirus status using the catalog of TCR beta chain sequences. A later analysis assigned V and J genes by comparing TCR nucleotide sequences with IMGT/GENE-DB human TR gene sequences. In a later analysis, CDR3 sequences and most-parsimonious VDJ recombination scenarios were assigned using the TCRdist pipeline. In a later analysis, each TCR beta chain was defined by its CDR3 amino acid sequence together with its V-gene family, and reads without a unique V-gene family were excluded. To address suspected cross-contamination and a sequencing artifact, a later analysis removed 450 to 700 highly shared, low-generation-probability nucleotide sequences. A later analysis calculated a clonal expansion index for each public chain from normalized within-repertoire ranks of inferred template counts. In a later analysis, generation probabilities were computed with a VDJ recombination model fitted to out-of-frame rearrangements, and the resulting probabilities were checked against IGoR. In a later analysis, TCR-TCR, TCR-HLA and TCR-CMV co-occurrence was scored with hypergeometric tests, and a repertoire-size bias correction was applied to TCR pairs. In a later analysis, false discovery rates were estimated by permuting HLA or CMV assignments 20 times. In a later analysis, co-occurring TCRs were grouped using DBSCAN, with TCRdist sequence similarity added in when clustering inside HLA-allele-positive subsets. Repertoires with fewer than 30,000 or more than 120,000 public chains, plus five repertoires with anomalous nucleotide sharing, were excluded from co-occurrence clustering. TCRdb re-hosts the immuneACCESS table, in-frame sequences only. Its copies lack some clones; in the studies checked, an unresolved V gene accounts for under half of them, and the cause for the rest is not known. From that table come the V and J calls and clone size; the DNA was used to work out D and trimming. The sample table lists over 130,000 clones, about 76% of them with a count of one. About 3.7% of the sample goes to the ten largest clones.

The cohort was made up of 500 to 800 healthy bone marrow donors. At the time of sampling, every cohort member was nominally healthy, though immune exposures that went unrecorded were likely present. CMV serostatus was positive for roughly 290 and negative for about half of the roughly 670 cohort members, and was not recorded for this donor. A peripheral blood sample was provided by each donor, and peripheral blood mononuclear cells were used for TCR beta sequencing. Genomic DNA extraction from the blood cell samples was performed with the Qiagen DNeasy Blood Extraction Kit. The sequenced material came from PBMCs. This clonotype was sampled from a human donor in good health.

The DNA is as follows: TGTGCCAGCAGTGAAACAGCAGGGTTCCATCAGCCCCAGCATTTT. Its translation reads: CASSETAGFHQPQHF. Recombination joined TRBV2 with TRBJ1-5; TRBD1 is a weak D gene call, 5 bases matching. V sheds 2 bases and J sheds 5 bases, leaving 13 bases between their ends. The CDR3 runs 15 amino acids, cysteine and phenylalanine included. Only CDR3 DNA remains: 45 bases, in frame from the first base. CDR1 and CDR2 are drawn from the germline V gene: SNHLY, FYNNEI.